Shown below are 21 T cell receptor beta chains from a single sample sequenced in a study of T cell responses to AZD1222 COVID-19 vaccine. Produced via immunoSEQ multiplex PCR; TCRdb's table is partial and in-frame only. The data show 120,000 or so clones, with around 92% seen just once and 14% held by the top ten. Source: peripheral blood, taken on day 0 of AZD1222 vaccination. These receptors originate from an adult in good health.

J is TRBJ2-1 and V is TRBV28; D gene uncertain. The CDR3 extends over 15 amino acids. The V and J ends lost 2 bases and 4 bases respectively, with 12 bases between them. The germline V gene has CDR1 MDHEN and CDR2 SYDVKM. Here the CDR3 DNA reads TGTGCCAGCAGTTTAAGTATGGCAGCTTACAATGAGCAGTTCTTC. This sequence encodes CASSLSMAAYNEQFF.

The genes are TRBV10-1 and TRBJ1-5; D not certain. This CDR3 comprises 10 residues. The germline V gene has CDR1 WNHNN and CDR2 SYGVQD (reference sequence). Between the trimmed V and J ends, which lost 5 bases and 4 bases, there was a span of 0 bases. The CDR3 region is CASSNQPQHF. DNA for the CDR3: TGCGCCAGCAGTAATCAGCCCCAGCATTTT.

The rearrangement joins TRBV19 to TRBJ2-2; TRBD2 might be the D (6 bases). The CDR3 runs to 15 residues. Germline CDR1 and CDR2: LNHDA and SQIVND (reference sequence). V was shortened by 3 bases and J by 4 bases, with 12 bases between the two germline ends. In DNA, the CDR3 is TGTGCCAGTAGTATTTCTCAGGGAGGCACCGGGGAGCTGTTTTTT. Translating gives CASSISQGGTGELFF.

The chain has TRBV7-2 and TRBJ1-4; unclear D gene. This CDR3 contains 15 residues. V was cut by 1 base and J by 7 bases, with 13 bases left in between. CDR1 SGHTA and CDR2 FQGNSA come from the germline V gene. The CDR3 DNA is TGTGCCAGCAGCTTAGTGGTGGGGAAGGGTGAAAAACTGTTTTTT. The encoded protein is CASSLVVGKGEKLFF.

The chain employs TRBV29-1 and TRBJ2-7; no clear D. V lost 5 bases to trimming and J lost 0 bases, with 8 bases between them. This CDR3 is 12 amino acids long. Germline V CDR1 and CDR2: SQVTM, ANQGSEA. The CDR3 DNA is TGCAGCGTTATCCTGCCCTCCTACGAGCAGTACTTC. Protein sequence: CSVILPSYEQYF.

The CDR3 bases are TGTGCCACCAGTGATTTCGGCAGGAACGCTCAAGAGACCCAGTACTTC. Amino acids: CATSDFGRNAQETQYF. The chain links TRBV24-1 to TRBJ2-5; D call uncertain. The V end was cut by 1 base, the J end by 2 bases, with 13 bases between. The CDR3 contains 16 residues. Germline lookup yields CDR1 KGHDR and CDR2 SFDVKD.

CDR3 residues: CASRSGVVRDRGTDEQFF. CDR3 bases: TGTGCCAGTAGGTCCGGGGTTGTACGGGACAGGGGGACCGATGAGCAGTTCTTC. The V call is TRBV19, the J call TRBJ2-1; TRBD1 matches 11 bases. Trimming at V came to 6 bases and at J to 8 bases, leaving 18 bases not matched to a gene. Germline V lookup: CDR1 LNHDA, CDR2 SQIVND (reference sequence). The CDR3 spans 18 residues. The variable domain in full, completed from reference TRBV19 and TRBJ2-1, reads DGGITQSPKYLFRKEGQNVTLSCEQNLNHDAMYWYRQDPGQGLRLIYYSQIVNDFQKGDIAEGYSVSREKKESFPLTVTSAQKNPTAFYLCASRSGVVRDRGTDEQFFGPGTRLTVL.

Concerning this clone: Other DNA sequences of this sample code for an identical CDR3. The chain has TRBV28 and TRBJ1-1, with unresolved D. This CDR3 region has 11 residues. Trimming stripped 8 bases from V and 7 bases from J, with 11 bases between. The germline V gene has CDR1 MDHEN and CDR2 SYDVKM. CDR3 DNA: TGTGCCAGCTCCCTTTTTAGTGAAGCTTTCTTT. Translated: CASSLFSEAFF.

The rearrangement links TRBV18 to TRBJ1-5; D remains unclear. Germline assignment: CDR1 KGHSH and CDR2 LQKENI. V shed 5 bases and J shed 0 bases, with 8 bases lying between them. The CDR3 is made up of 14 amino acids. The CDR3 DNA reads as TGTGCCAGCTCAACGGAGTATAGCAATCAGCCCCAGCATTTT. Its protein is CASSTEYSNQPQHF.

This chain uses TRBV12-3 or TRBV12-4 with TRBJ2-5; 10 nucleotides match TRBD2. Germline trimming cut 6 bases from V and 5 bases from J; bases unmatched to any gene: 0. This CDR3 is 12 amino acids long. CDR3 DNA sequence: TGTGCCAGCAGGGGACTAGCGGAGACCCAGTACTTC. Its translation is CASRGLAETQYF.

This rearrangement joins TRBV27 to TRBJ2-7; D unresolved. CDR1 MNHEY and CDR2 SMNVEV come from the germline V gene (reference sequence). Trimming pared 0 bases from V and 0 bases from J, leaving 9 bases between. The CDR3 runs to 15 residues. In DNA form, the CDR3 reads TGTGCCAGCAGTTTATCGTACCTAATCTCCTACGAGCAGTACTTC. Its protein product is CASSLSYLISYEQYF.

The chain combines TRBV28 with TRBJ1-3; possible D gene TRBD1, 5 bases. Germline V gene sequence: CDR1 MDHEN, CDR2 SYDVKM. The CDR3 spans 16 residues. The V end lost 6 bases, the J end lost 2 bases, and 17 bases lay between the germline ends. CDR3 sequence: CASSTPKRGAGNTIYF. The CDR3 region has the DNA TGTGCCAGCAGCACACCTAAACGGGGGGCTGGAAACACCATATATTTT.

The chain uses TRBV10-3 and TRBJ1-5, with 7 bases identical to TRBD1. Germline V lookup: CDR1 ENHRY, CDR2 SYGVKD. V shed 4 bases, J shed 8 bases, and the junction held 2 bases outside the gene matches. CDR3 length: 12 amino acids. CDR3 nucleotides: TGTGCCATCAGTGGACAGGGCAAGCCCCAGCATTTT. Protein sequence: CAISGQGKPQHF.

The J gene is TRBJ2-3, the V gene TRBV11-3; weak D call: TRBD2 (5 bases). Germline V gene sequence: CDR1 SGHNT, CDR2 YENEEA. Trimming took off 7 bases at V and 5 bases at J, with 13 bases between the two ends. The CDR3 loop spans 13 amino acids. CDR3 nucleotides: TGTGCCAGCACCCCGGACCGGGGAGATACGCAGTATTTT. Protein product: CASTPDRGDTQYF.

This chain connects TRBV5-4 to TRBJ2-1; no clear D. Deletions cut 0 bases from V and 5 bases from J, with 15 bases between. This CDR3 region has 16 residues. Germline CDR1 SGHNT, CDR2 YYREEE (reference sequence). Here the CDR3 DNA reads TGTGCCAGCAGCTTGGGGGTAGTCCTAAACAACAATGAGCAGTTCTTC. This codes for CASSLGVVLNNNEQFF.

This clone appeared a single time. The CDR3 nucleotides read TGTGCCAGCAGTTTCCCGGGGGTCACTGAAGCTTTCTTT. Encoded protein: CASSFPGVTEAFF. The chain joins TRBV12-3 or TRBV12-4 to TRBJ1-1, with D possibly being TRBD1 (5 bases). CDR3 length: 13 amino acids. V was trimmed by 3 bases and J by 4 bases, leaving 9 bases between them.

The chain recombines TRBV5-4 with TRBJ2-3, with D possibly being TRBD2 (7 bases). This CDR3 contains 15 residues. Germline CDR1 is SGHNT and CDR2 is YYREEE (reference sequence). V gave up 4 bases and J gave up 2 bases, with 14 bases separating them. CDR3 amino acids: CASSGGGHDTDTQYF. CDR3 DNA sequence: TGTGCCAGCAGCGGGGGGGGACACGACACAGATACGCAGTATTTT.

The chain employs TRBV9 and TRBJ1-3, with no clear D. The germline CDR1 and CDR2 sequences are SGDLS and YYNGEE. V was shortened by 0 bases and J by 4 bases, with 8 bases between the two germline ends. This CDR3 has 14 amino acids. The CDR3: CASSVAPLGNTIYF. The CDR3, as DNA: TGTGCCAGCAGCGTAGCACCACTGGGAAACACCATATATTTT.

This sequence joins TRBV28 and TRBJ2-4; TRBD2 aligns across 10 bases. V was pared by 3 bases and J by 2 bases, with 4 bases of the junction left unmatched. Germline V gene data show CDR1 as MDHEN and CDR2 as SYDVKM. The CDR3 has 16 amino acids. The CDR3 sequence is CASSFPSGSSKNIQYF. The CDR3 DNA follows: TGTGCCAGCAGTTTCCCTAGCGGGAGTTCCAAAAACATTCAGTACTTC.

The chain employs TRBV19 and TRBJ2-1, with a weak D call TRBD2 (6 bases). Germline-derived CDR1 and CDR2 are LNHDA and SQIVND (reference sequence). The CDR3 is 15 residues long. V dropped 1 base and J dropped 4 bases, with 11 bases sitting between them. The CDR3: CASSIGTGAYNEQFF. Written as DNA, the CDR3 is TGTGCCAGTAGTATAGGGACGGGAGCTTACAATGAGCAGTTCTTC. Full variable domain (rest looked up from reference TRBV19 and TRBJ2-1): DGGITQSPKYLFRKEGQNVTLSCEQNLNHDAMYWYRQDPGQGLRLIYYSQIVNDFQKGDIAEGYSVSREKKESFPLTVTSAQKNPTAFYLCASSIGTGAYNEQFFGPGTRLTVL.

There are a few counts of this clone. Other DNA sequences in the sample encode the same CDR3. The rearrangement uses TRBV5-4 and TRBJ1-1, with 7 nucleotides matching TRBD1. This CDR3 has 15 amino acids. With 2 bases clipped from V and 0 bases from J, the junction kept 4 bases outside the gene matches. Germline V gene data show CDR1 as SGHNT and CDR2 as YYREEE (reference sequence). The CDR3 is CASSLGGQMNTEAFF. Written as DNA, the CDR3 is TGTGCCAGCAGCTTAGGGGGCCAAATGAACACTGAAGCTTTCTTT.